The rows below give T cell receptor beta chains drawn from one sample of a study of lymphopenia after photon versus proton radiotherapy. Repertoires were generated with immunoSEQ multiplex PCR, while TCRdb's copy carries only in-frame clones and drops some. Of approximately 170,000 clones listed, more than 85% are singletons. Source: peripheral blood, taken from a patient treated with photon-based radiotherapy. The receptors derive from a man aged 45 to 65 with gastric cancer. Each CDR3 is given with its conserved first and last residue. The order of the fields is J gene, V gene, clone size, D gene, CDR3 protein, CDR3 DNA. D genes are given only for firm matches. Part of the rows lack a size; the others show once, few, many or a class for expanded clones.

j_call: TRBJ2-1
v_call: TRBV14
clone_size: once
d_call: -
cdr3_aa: CASSHLAEAYNEQFF
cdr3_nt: TGTGCCAGCAGCCACCTAGCCGAGGCTTACAATGAGCAGTTCTTC

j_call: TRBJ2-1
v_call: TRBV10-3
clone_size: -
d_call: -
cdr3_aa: CAISERDNEQFF
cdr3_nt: TGTGCCATCAGCGAGAGGGACAATGAGCAGTTCTTC

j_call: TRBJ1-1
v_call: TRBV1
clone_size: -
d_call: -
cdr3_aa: CTSSLPSGAEAFF
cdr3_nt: TGCACCAGCAGCCTACCATCAGGGGCTGAAGCTTTCTTT

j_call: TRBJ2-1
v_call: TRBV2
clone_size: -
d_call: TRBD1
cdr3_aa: CASTPLGDRGTNEQFF
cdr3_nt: TGTGCCAGCACCCCGTTGGGAGACAGGGGAACCAATGAGCAGTTCTTC

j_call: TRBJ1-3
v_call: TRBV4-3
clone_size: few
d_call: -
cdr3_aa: CASSQEPSSGNTIYF
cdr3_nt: TGCGCCAGCAGCCAAGAACCATCCTCTGGAAACACCATATATTTT

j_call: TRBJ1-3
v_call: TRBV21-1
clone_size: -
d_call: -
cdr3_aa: CASSIGLQHARNTIYF
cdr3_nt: TGTGCCAGCAGTATAGGCTTACAACACGCACGAAACACCATATATTTT

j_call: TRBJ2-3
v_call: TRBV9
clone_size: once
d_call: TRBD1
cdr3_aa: CASSVDVGGRDTQYF
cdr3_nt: TGTGCCAGCAGCGTAGATGTAGGGGGCAGAGATACGCAGTATTTT

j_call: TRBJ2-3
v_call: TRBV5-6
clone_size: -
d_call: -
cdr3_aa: CASSSGFYRTDTQYF
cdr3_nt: TGTGCCAGCAGCTCAGGGTTTTATCGCACAGATACGCAGTATTTT

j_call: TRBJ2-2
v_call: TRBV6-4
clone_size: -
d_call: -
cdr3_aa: CASSKFPTGELFF
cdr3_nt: TGTGCCAGCAGCAAGTTTCCCACCGGGGAGCTGTTTTTT

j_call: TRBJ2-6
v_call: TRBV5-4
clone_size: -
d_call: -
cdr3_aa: CASSLDRLSSGANVLTF
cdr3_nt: TGTGCCAGCAGCTTGGACAGATTAAGCTCTGGGGCCAACGTCCTGACTTTC

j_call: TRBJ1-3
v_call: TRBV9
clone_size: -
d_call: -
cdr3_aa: CASSPFDGSSGNTIYF
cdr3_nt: TGTGCCAGCAGCCCATTCGATGGGTCCTCTGGAAACACCATATATTTT

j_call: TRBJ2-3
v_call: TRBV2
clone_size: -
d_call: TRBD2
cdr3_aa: CASSEGGSDTQYF
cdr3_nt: TGTGCCAGCAGTGAAGGCGGGAGTGATACGCAGTATTTT

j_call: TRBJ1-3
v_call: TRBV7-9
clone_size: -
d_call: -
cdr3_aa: CASTSVRGPGNTIYF
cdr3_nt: TGTGCCAGCACCTCCGTTAGGGGACCTGGAAACACCATATATTTT

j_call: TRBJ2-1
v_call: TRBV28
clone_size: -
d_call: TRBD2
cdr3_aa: CASSSPPGTSEFF
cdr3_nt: TGTGCCAGCAGTTCCCCACCCGGGACTAGCGAATTCTTC

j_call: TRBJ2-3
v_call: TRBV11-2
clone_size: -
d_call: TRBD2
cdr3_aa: CASSLAGGFADTQYF
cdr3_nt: TGTGCCAGCAGCTTAGCGGGAGGGTTTGCAGATACGCAGTATTTT

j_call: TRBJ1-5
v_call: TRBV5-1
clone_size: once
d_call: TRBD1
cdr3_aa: CASSFSGQSNQPQHF
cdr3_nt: TGCGCCAGCAGCTTCTCGGGACAGAGCAATCAGCCCCAGCATTTT

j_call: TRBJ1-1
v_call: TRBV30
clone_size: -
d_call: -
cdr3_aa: CAWIREYTEAFF
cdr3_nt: TGTGCCTGGATCAGGGAGTACACTGAAGCTTTCTTT

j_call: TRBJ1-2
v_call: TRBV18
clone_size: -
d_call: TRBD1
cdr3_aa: CASRTGQGDYGYTF
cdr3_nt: TGTGCCAGCCGGACGGGACAGGGGGACTATGGCTACACCTTC

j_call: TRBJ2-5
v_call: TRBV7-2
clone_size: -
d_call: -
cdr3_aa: CASSPGPSGETQYF
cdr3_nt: TGTGCCAGCAGCCCGGGCCCCTCGGGGGAGACCCAGTACTTC

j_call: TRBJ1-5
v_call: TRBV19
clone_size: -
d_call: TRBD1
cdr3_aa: CASSMVSGGAQPQHF
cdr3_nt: TGTGCCAGTAGTATGGTGTCAGGGGGAGCTCAGCCCCAGCATTTT

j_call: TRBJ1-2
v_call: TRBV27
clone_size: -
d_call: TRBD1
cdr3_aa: CASTGQGGYGYTF
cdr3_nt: TGTGCCAGCACTGGACAGGGAGGCTATGGCTACACCTTC

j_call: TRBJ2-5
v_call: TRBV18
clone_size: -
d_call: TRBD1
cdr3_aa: CASSRRDREGETQYF
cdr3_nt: TGTGCCAGCTCAAGACGGGACAGGGAGGGAGAGACCCAGTACTTC

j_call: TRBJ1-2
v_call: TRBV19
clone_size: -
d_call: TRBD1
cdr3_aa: CASSISGTAFNYGYTF
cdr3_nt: TGTGCCAGTAGTATCTCCGGGACAGCTTTTAACTATGGCTACACCTTC

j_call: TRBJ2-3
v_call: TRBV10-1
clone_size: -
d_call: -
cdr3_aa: CASQTSDYTDTQYF
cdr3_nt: TGCGCCTCCCAAACGTCAGACTACACAGATACGCAGTATTTT

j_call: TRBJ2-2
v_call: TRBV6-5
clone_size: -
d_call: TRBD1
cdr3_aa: CASTRQGGTGELFF
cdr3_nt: TGTGCCAGCACTAGACAGGGCGGAACCGGGGAGCTGTTTTTT

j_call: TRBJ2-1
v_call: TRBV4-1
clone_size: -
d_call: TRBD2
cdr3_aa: CASSQGPGGSYNEQFF
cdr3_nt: TGCGCCAGCAGCCAAGGGCCGGGGGGGTCCTACAATGAGCAGTTCTTC

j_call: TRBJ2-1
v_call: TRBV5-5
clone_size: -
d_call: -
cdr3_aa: CASSSRVNEQFF
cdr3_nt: TGTGCCAGCAGCAGTAGGGTCAATGAGCAGTTCTTC

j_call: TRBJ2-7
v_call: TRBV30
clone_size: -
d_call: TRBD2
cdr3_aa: CAWSSPGLAGGSYEQYF
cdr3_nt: TGTGCCTGGTCCTCACCGGGACTAGCGGGAGGCTCCTACGAGCAGTACTTC

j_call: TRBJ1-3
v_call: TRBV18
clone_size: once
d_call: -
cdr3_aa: CASSPSGTISGNTIYF
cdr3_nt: TGTGCCAGCTCACCCAGTGGGACAATCTCTGGAAACACCATATATTTT

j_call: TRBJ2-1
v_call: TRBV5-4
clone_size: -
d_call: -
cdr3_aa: CASRRRGSYNEQFF
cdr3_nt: TGTGCCAGCAGGCGCAGAGGTTCCTACAATGAGCAGTTCTTC

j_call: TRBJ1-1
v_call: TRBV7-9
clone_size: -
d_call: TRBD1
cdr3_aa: CASSLARTGMNTEAFF
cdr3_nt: TGTGCCAGCAGCTTAGCCCGGACAGGGATGAACACTGAAGCTTTCTTT

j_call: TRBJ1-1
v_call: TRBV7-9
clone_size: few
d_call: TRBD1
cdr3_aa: CASSRTGDGEAFF
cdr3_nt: TGTGCCAGCAGCCGGACAGGGGACGGTGAAGCTTTCTTT

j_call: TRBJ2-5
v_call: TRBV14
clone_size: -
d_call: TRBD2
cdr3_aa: CASSQGPPGLARETQYF
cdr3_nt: TGTGCCAGCAGCCAAGGACCACCGGGACTAGCGAGGGAGACCCAGTACTTC

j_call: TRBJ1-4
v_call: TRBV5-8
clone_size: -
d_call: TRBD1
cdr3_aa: CASSPGTGPATNEKLFF
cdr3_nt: TGTGCCAGCAGCCCGGGGACAGGACCAGCAACTAATGAAAAACTGTTTTTT

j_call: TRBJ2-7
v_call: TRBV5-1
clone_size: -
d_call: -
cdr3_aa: CASSLEGNLPNEQYF
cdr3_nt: TGCGCCAGCAGCTTGGAGGGGAACCTCCCCAACGAGCAGTACTTC

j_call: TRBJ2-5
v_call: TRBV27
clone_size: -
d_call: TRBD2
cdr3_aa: CASSLSTGGLGTQYF
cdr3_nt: TGTGCCAGCAGTTTATCGACGGGAGGGCTCGGGACCCAGTACTTC

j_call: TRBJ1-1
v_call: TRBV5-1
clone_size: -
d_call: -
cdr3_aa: CASSLEGGAYAEAFF
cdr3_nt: TGCGCCAGCAGCTTGGAGGGGGGCGCATATGCTGAAGCTTTCTTT

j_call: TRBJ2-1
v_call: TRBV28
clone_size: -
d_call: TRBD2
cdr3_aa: CASITSGSPYNEQFF
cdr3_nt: TGTGCCAGCATTACTAGCGGGAGCCCCTACAATGAGCAGTTCTTC

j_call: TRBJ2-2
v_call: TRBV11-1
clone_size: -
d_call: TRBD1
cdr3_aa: CASRRIGQGANGELFF
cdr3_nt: TGTGCCAGCAGGAGAATAGGACAGGGGGCTAACGGGGAGCTGTTTTTT

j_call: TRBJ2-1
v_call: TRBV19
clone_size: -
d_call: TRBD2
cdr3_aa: CASSSVGGMRYEQFF
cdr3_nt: TGTGCCAGTAGTTCGGTGGGGGGGATGAGGTATGAGCAGTTCTTC

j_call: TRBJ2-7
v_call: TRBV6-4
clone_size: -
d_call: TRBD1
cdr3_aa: CATPFSGTAVSYEQYF
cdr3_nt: TGTGCCACCCCCTTCTCCGGGACAGCCGTCTCCTACGAGCAGTACTTC

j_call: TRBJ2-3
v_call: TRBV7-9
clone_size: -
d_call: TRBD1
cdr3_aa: CASRQGDTDTQYF
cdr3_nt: TGTGCCAGCCGACAGGGGGACACAGATACGCAGTATTTT

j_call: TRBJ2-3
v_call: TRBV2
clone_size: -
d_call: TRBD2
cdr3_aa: CATRQAGGTDTQYF
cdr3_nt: TGTGCCACCCGTCAAGCGGGAGGTACAGATACGCAGTATTTT

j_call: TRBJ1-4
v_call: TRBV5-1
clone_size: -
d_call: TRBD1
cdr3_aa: CASSPVGTGTEKLFF
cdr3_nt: TGCGCCAGCAGCCCAGTCGGGACAGGGACTGAAAAACTGTTTTTT

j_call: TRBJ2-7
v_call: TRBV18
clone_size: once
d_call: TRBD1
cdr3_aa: CASSPDRPPPHEQYF
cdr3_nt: TGTGCCAGCTCACCGGACAGGCCCCCTCCTCACGAGCAGTACTTC

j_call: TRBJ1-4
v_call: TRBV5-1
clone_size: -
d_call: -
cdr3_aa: CASSLTVGTNEKLFF
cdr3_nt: TGCGCCAGCAGCTTGACGGTTGGTACTAATGAAAAACTGTTTTTT

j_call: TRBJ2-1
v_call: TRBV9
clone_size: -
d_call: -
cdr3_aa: CASSVEVADVSYNEQFF
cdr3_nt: TGTGCCAGCAGCGTAGAGGTAGCGGACGTATCCTACAATGAGCAGTTCTTC

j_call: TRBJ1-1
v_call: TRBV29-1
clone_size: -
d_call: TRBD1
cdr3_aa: CSVTGGRPNTEAFF
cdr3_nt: TGCAGCGTCACAGGGGGCCGTCCGAACACTGAAGCTTTCTTT

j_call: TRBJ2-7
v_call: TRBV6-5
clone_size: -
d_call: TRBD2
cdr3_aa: CASKASGKTYEQYF
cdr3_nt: TGTGCCAGCAAGGCTAGCGGGAAAACCTACGAGCAGTACTTC

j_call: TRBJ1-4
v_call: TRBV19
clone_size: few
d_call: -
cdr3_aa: CASRQKAKGNEKLFF
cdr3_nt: TGTGCCAGCCGACAGAAGGCGAAGGGTAATGAAAAACTGTTTTTT

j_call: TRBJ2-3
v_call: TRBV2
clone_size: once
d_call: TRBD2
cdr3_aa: CASSATSGTTDTQYF
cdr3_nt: TGTGCCAGCAGTGCGACTAGCGGGACCACAGATACGCAGTATTTT

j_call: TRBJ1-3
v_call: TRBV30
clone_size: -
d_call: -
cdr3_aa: CAWTAGRLSGNTIYF
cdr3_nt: TGTGCCTGGACGGCAGGGAGGTTATCTGGAAACACCATATATTTT

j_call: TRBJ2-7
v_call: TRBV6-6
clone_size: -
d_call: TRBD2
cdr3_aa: CASSYQAGGYEQYF
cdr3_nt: TGTGCCAGCAGTTACCAAGCGGGAGGCTACGAGCAGTACTTC

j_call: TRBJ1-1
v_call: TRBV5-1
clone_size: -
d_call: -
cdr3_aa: CASSLVVGNTEAFF
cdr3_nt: TGCGCCAGCAGCTTGGTGGTGGGAAACACTGAAGCTTTCTTT

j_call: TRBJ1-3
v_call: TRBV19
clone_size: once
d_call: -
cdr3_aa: CASSKPGAPGNTIYF
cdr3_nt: TGTGCCAGTAGTAAGCCGGGGGCCCCTGGAAACACCATATATTTT